The rows below give T cell receptor beta chains drawn from one sample of a study of blood T cell repertoires in COVID-19. Method: immunoSEQ multiplex PCR; TCRdb's copy keeps in-frame clones and lacks some. The sample has roughly 230,000 clones, 88% seen once. Specimen: peripheral blood. The source is a human donor in a cohort sampled during active COVID-19. CDR3s include the opening cysteine and the closing phenylalanine or tryptophan. Each record gives: clone size, V gene, D gene, J gene, CDR3 protein, CDR3 DNA. D genes are given only for firm matches. Clone size, where shown, is once, few, many, or a class for clones that have expanded.

size: .; V: TRBV19; D: TRBD2; J: TRBJ2-2; CDR3: CASSIGLAGNTGELFF; DNA: TGTGCCAGTAGTATTGGTCTAGCGGGGAACACCGGGGAGCTGTTTTTT
size: .; V: TRBV6-4; D: TRBD1; J: TRBJ1-1; CDR3: CASSETWTGNTEAFF; DNA: TGTGCCAGCAGTGAAACGTGGACAGGGAACACTGAAGCTTTCTTT
size: .; V: TRBV12-1; D: .; J: TRBJ1-5; CDR3: CAAGEDEDSNQPQHF; DNA: TGTGCGGCGGGGGAGGACGAGGATAGCAATCAGCCCCAGCATTTT
size: few; V: TRBV5-1; D: TRBD1; J: TRBJ2-5; CDR3: CASSSGQGGETQYF; DNA: TGCGCCAGCAGCTCCGGACAGGGCGGAGAGACCCAGTACTTC
size: .; V: TRBV19; D: .; J: TRBJ2-3; CDR3: CASSLTVAEEGYTQYF; DNA: TGTGCCAGTAGTCTGACTGTAGCGGAGGAGGGGTATACGCAGTATTTT
size: .; V: TRBV27; D: .; J: TRBJ1-2; CDR3: CASSLKESGYGYTF; DNA: TGTGCCAGCAGTTTAAAGGAATCCGGGTATGGCTACACCTTC
size: .; V: TRBV30; D: TRBD2; J: TRBJ2-2; CDR3: CAWSVRFGAGGPPGELFF; DNA: TGTGCCTGGAGTGTACGGTTCGGAGCGGGGGGGCCCCCCGGGGAGCTGTTTTTT
size: .; V: TRBV19; D: TRBD1; J: TRBJ1-3; CDR3: CASSEQGAHSGNTIYF; DNA: TGTGCCAGTAGTGAACAGGGGGCCCACTCTGGAAACACCATATATTTT
size: .; V: TRBV15; D: .; J: TRBJ2-4; CDR3: CATSRGDTNIQYF; DNA: TGTGCCACCAGCAGGGGGGACACAAACATTCAGTACTTC
size: few; V: TRBV13; D: TRBD2; J: TRBJ2-7; CDR3: CASSPSLREGLSYEQYF; DNA: TGTGCCAGCAGCCCCTCCTTAAGGGAGGGCCTCTCCTACGAGCAGTACTTC
size: .; V: TRBV7-9; D: .; J: TRBJ1-1; CDR3: CASSLGQMNTEAFF; DNA: TGTGCCAGCAGCTTGGGGCAGATGAACACTGAAGCTTTCTTT
size: .; V: TRBV29-1; D: .; J: TRBJ1-1; CDR3: CSVEEASGTEAFF; DNA: TGCAGCGTTGAAGAGGCGTCGGGGACTGAAGCTTTCTTT
size: .; V: TRBV11-2; D: .; J: TRBJ2-3; CDR3: CASSTGPGPTDTQYF; DNA: TGTGCCAGCAGTACAGGCCCAGGGCCCACAGATACGCAGTATTTT
size: .; V: TRBV7-9; D: TRBD2; J: TRBJ2-7; CDR3: CASSHPRPSGSGEQYF; DNA: TGTGCCAGCAGCCACCCCCGTCCTAGCGGGAGCGGCGAGCAGTACTTC
size: .; V: TRBV6-5; D: .; J: TRBJ1-4; CDR3: CASRDYRSNEKLFF; DNA: TGTGCCAGCAGGGACTACAGGAGTAATGAAAAACTGTTTTTT
size: .; V: TRBV5-1; D: TRBD1; J: TRBJ2-3; CDR3: CASSLGQGAFDTQYF; DNA: TGCGCCAGCAGCCTAGGACAGGGGGCTTTCGATACGCAGTATTTT
size: .; V: TRBV15; D: .; J: TRBJ1-2; CDR3: CATSRDIQRGLYGYTF; DNA: TGTGCCACCAGCAGAGATATTCAGCGGGGGCTCTATGGCTACACCTTC
size: .; V: TRBV9; D: .; J: TRBJ2-7; CDR3: CASSAGTETYEQYF; DNA: TGTGCCAGCAGCGCCGGGACTGAGACCTACGAGCAGTACTTC
size: once; V: TRBV7-8; D: TRBD1; J: TRBJ2-1; CDR3: CASSVQGVNNEQFF; DNA: TGTGCCAGCAGCGTACAGGGGGTCAACAATGAGCAGTTCTTC
size: .; V: TRBV12-3/TRBV12-4; D: .; J: TRBJ2-7; CDR3: CASTITREEQYF; DNA: TGTGCCAGCACCATAACTCGCGAAGAGCAGTACTTC